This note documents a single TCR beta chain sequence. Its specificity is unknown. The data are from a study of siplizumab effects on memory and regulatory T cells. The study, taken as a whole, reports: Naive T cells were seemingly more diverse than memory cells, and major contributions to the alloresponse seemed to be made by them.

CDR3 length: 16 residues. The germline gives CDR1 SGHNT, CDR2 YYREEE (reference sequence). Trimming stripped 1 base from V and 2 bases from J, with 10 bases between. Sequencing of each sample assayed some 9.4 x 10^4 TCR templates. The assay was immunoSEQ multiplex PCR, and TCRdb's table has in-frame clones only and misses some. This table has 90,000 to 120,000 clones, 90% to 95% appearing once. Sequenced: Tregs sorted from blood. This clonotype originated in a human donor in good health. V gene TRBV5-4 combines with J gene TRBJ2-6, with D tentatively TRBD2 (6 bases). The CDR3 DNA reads TGTGCCAGCAGCTTGAGAGGAGGGGCTGGGGCCAACGTCCTGACTTTC. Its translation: CASSLRGGAGANVLTF.